This TCR beta chain was documented in a study of T cells in women clearing cervical HPV infection. About the study: Case blood was drawn a median around 140 days after lesion detection. General study results and limits: Repertoire richness, not evenness, was significantly elevated in CIN3+ cases versus controls.

Turning to this clone: The antigen remains undetermined. The read comes to an end 3 residues before the CDR3 does, leaving the germline J gene to fill in the end.

The method was immunoSEQ multiplex PCR; TCRdb's version includes in-frame clones alone and lacks a portion of them. In all, the sample yields 30,000 to 45,000 clones. All participants had a single incident cervical HPV16 infection, and prevalent HPV16 infections were excluded. Trimming at V came to 4 bases and at J to 5 bases, leaving 3 bases not matched to a gene. The CDR3 sequence is 15 residues long. CDR1 SNHLY and CDR2 FYNNEI come from the germline V gene. The receptor was derived from a woman aged 18 to 75 with a cervical HPV16 infection that either progressed to CIN3+ or cleared (not recorded which). The V gene is TRBV2, the J gene TRBJ2-5; 14 bases line up with TRBD2. Material: blood buffy coat. CDR3 DNA (partial): TGTGCCAGCAGTGGACTAGCGGGGGGGCCGGAGACC. Residues: CASSGLAGGPET. From start to end, the CDR3 is CASSGLAGGPETQYF.